The 28 T cell receptor beta chains below come from one sample, sequenced in a study of OX40 agonist ivuxolimab in advanced cancers. Sequenced by immunoSEQ multiplex PCR; TCRdb stores in-frame clones only, minus some. The table includes 12,000 or so clones, roughly two thirds detected once. This material consisted of CD4+ or CD8+ T cells sorted from blood, taken in a trial of the OX40 agonist ivuxolimab. Source of these receptors: an adult with an advanced solid tumor such as melanoma, head and neck, liver or kidney cancer.

This clone was detected once. V and J are TRBV19 and TRBJ2-1; D gene unclear. V was pared by 2 bases and J by 6 bases, with 14 bases between. The germline V gene encodes CDR1 LNHDA and CDR2 SQIVND (reference sequence). The CDR3 is made up of 15 amino acids. CDR3 residues: CASSILALGLNEQFF. CDR3 coding DNA: TGTGCCAGTAGTATACTGGCGCTAGGCCTCAATGAGCAGTTCTTC.

The chain has TRBV27 and TRBJ1-4; D not certain. Deletions cut 4 bases from V and 4 bases from J, with 13 bases between. From germline, CDR1 is MNHEY and CDR2 SMNVEV (reference sequence). This CDR3 has 15 residues. The CDR3 is CASSSLLVGNEKLFF. In DNA form, the CDR3 reads TGTGCCAGCAGTTCCCTTTTAGTTGGTAATGAAAAACTGTTTTTT. Full variable domain (remainder filled in from reference TRBV27 and TRBJ1-4): EAQVTQNPRYLITVTGKKLTVTCSQNMNHEYMSWYRQDPGLGLRQIYYSMNVEVTDKGDVPEGYKVSRKEKRNFPLILESPSPNQTSLYFCASSSLLVGNEKLFFGSGTQLSVL.

This rearrangement joins TRBV5-1 to TRBJ2-3; a possible D gene is TRBD1 (5 bases). V shed 4 bases and J shed 1 base, with 7 bases lying between them. CDR3 length: 13 amino acids. The germline CDR1 and CDR2 sequences are SGHRS and YFSETQ. In DNA, the CDR3 is TGCGCCAGCAGCCAAGGGGGCACAGATACGCAGTATTTT. Its protein product is CASSQGGTDTQYF.

V usage is TRBV4-2 and J usage is TRBJ1-1; D is unresolved. The CDR3 length is 17 residues. Trimming left V 0 bases short and J 0 bases short, with 14 bases between. Germline CDR1 LGHNA, CDR2 YNFKEQ. CDR3 loop: CASSQDDRQPLNTEAFF. In DNA form, the CDR3 reads TGTGCCAGCAGCCAAGATGATCGTCAGCCTCTGAACACTGAAGCTTTCTTT.

This clone was observed once. V usage is TRBV6-5 and J usage is TRBJ2-5, with D possibly being TRBD2 (6 bases). CDR1 MNHEY and CDR2 SVGAGI come from the germline V gene. The CDR3 has 14 residues. Trimming shortened V by 2 bases and J by 5 bases, and 12 bases separated the two germline ends. The DNA for the CDR3 is TGTGCCAGCAGTTACCAGGGACTGGGGGAGACCCAGTACTTC. Its translation: CASSYQGLGETQYF.

There are a few counts of this clone. The sample has other DNA sequences that encode this CDR3 too. The chain carries TRBV27 and TRBJ1-5; the D is unclear. From germline, CDR1 is MNHEY and CDR2 SMNVEV (reference sequence). V lost 4 bases and J 2 bases, leaving 9 bases between the germline ends. CDR3 length: 14 residues. CDR3 nucleotides: TGTGCCAGCAGTTCGTCGGTACGCAATCAGCCCCAGCATTTT. The encoded protein is CASSSSVRNQPQHF.

The gene calls are TRBV28 and TRBJ2-5; 15 nucleotides match TRBD2. The CDR3 is made up of 16 amino acids. The J segment lost 11 bases and the V segment lost 4 bases, leaving 11 bases of the junction unmatched. The germline CDR1 and CDR2 sequences are MDHEN and SYDVKM. CDR3 sequence (DNA): TGTGCCAGCAGTTCCGGGACTAGCGGGAGGCCGCGGGAGCAGTACTTC. This translates into CASSSGTSGRPREQYF. Supplemented by reference TRBV28 and TRBJ2-5, the full variable domain reads DVKVTQSSRYLVKRTGEKVFLECVQDMDHENMFWYRQDPGLGLRLIYFSYDVKMKEKGDIPEGYSVSREKKERFSLILESASTNQTSMYLCASSSGTSGRPREQYFGPGTRLLVL.

V usage is TRBV5-6 and J usage is TRBJ1-1; D is uncertain. In germline, CDR1 is SGHDT, CDR2 YYEEEE. V lost 4 bases and J lost 1, with 11 bases in between. CDR3 size: 14 residues. The CDR3 DNA follows: TGTGCCAGCAGCAGCACCAGCGAGAACACTGAAGCTTTCTTT. It specifies CASSSTSENTEAFF.

This chain joins TRBV4-3 and TRBJ1-1, with D unresolved. V was clipped by 5 bases and J by 1 base, with 11 bases between them. Germline CDR1 is LGHNA and CDR2 is YSLEER. The CDR3 is made up of 14 amino acids. In DNA, the CDR3 is TGCGCCAGCAGCTTAAGTCGGGAGAACACTGAAGCTTTCTTT. This translates into CASSLSRENTEAFF.

The chain has TRBV10-3 and TRBJ1-5; no reliable D call. In germline, CDR1 is ENHRY, CDR2 SYGVKD. Trimming removed 3 bases at V and 2 bases at J, with 11 bases between. This CDR3 comprises 15 residues. This CDR3 reads CAISDGHMGNQPQHF. CDR3 in DNA: TGTGCCATCAGTGACGGGCATATGGGCAATCAGCCCCAGCATTTT.

The chain carries TRBV7-3 and TRBJ2-2; the D gene is possibly TRBD1 (5 bases). The V and J ends lost 6 bases and 4 bases respectively, with 12 bases between them. Germline CDR1 SGHTA, CDR2 FQGTGA. This CDR3 is 14 amino acids long. The DNA for the CDR3 is TGTGCCAGCAGGACAGTGGAAAGCACCGGGGAGCTGTTTTTT. Translating it yields CASRTVESTGELFF.

By frequency in the sample, this clone is medium-sized. V gene TRBV19 combines with J gene TRBJ2-1; D ambiguous. V dropped 5 bases and J dropped 0 bases, with 11 bases sitting between them. Germline CDR1 and CDR2: LNHDA and SQIVND (reference sequence). This CDR3 spans 15 amino acids. DNA for the CDR3: TGTGCCAGTAGTGTTGGACCAAGCTCCTACAATGAGCAGTTCTTC. Its translation: CASSVGPSSYNEQFF.

The chain is built from TRBV7-9 and TRBJ2-2, with a tentative D call TRBD1 (6 bases). V lost 8 bases to trimming and J lost 3 bases, with 22 bases between them. The CDR3 sequence is 17 residues long. Germline CDR1 SEHNR, CDR2 FQNEAQ (reference sequence). CDR3 DNA sequence: TGTGCCAGCTATGATACCCGATACAGGGCAGACACCGGGGAGCTGTTTTTT. Protein: CASYDTRYRADTGELFF.

This rearrangement joins TRBV27 to TRBJ1-1, with D possibly being TRBD1 (5 bases). This CDR3 contains 14 residues. Trimming shortened V by 2 bases and J by 5 bases, and 12 bases separated the two germline ends. Germline CDR1 is MNHEY and CDR2 is SMNVEV (reference sequence). The CDR3: CASSLEGRRTEAFF. Here the CDR3 DNA reads TGTGCCAGCAGTTTAGAGGGGAGGAGGACTGAAGCTTTCTTT.

The chain uses TRBV4-2 and TRBJ1-5, with 7 positions matching TRBD1. The ends lost 0 bases at V and 7 bases at J; junction bases unmatched: 6. Per germline, CDR1 LGHNA and CDR2 YNFKEQ. This CDR3 region has 15 residues. CDR3 nucleotide sequence: TGTGCCAGCAGCCAAGATGTCCAGGGGGTCCAGCCCCAGCATTTT. Its protein is CASSQDVQGVQPQHF.

This clone was recorded a few times. The CDR3 region is CASSPGWTEAFF. The CDR3 nucleotides are TGTGCCAGCAGCCCTGGGTGGACTGAAGCTTTCTTT. The rearrangement joins TRBV9 to TRBJ1-1; D remains ambiguous. CDR3 length: 12 residues. Trimming shortened V by 4 bases and J by 5 bases, and 9 bases separated the two germline ends. The germline V gene encodes CDR1 SGDLS and CDR2 YYNGEE.

The chain joins TRBV27 to TRBJ2-1; TRBD2 matches 7 bases. CDR3 length: 13 residues. Trimming took 8 bases from V and 8 from J; bases not matched to a gene: 9. CDR1 and CDR2 (germline): MNHEY, SMNVEV (reference sequence). Here the CDR3 reads CASLSWGRDEQFF. The CDR3 coding sequence is TGTGCCAGCCTCTCCTGGGGGAGGGATGAGCAGTTCTTC.

Here the CDR3 reads CASSQPGRPAGYTF. In DNA form, the CDR3 reads TGTGCCAGCAGCCAGCCCGGGCGACCGGCGGGCTACACCTTC. The chain has TRBV11-2 and TRBJ1-2; no firm D call. This CDR3 is 14 amino acids long. In germline, CDR1 is SGHAT, CDR2 FQNNGV. V was clipped by 5 bases and J by 8 bases, with 18 bases between them.

This chain uses TRBV27 with TRBJ2-1, with a possible D match to TRBD2 (5 bases). Germline V CDR1 and CDR2: MNHEY, SMNVEV (reference sequence). The V end lost 4 bases, the J end lost 9 bases, and 13 bases lay between the germline ends. This CDR3 has 13 amino acids. The CDR3 loop is CASSYAIGGEQFF. Here the CDR3 DNA reads TGTGCCAGCAGTTATGCCATTGGAGGTGAGCAGTTCTTC.

The chain couples TRBV7-3 to TRBJ2-7, with D possibly called TRBD1 or TRBD2 (6 bases each). The ends were cut back, 5 bases at V and 2 bases at J, with 16 bases in the middle. CDR1 and CDR2 from the germline V gene are SGHTA and FQGTGA. This CDR3 is built from 15 residues. CDR3 residues: CASSPSGGHPYEQYF. CDR3 DNA sequence: TGTGCCAGCAGCCCCTCCGGGGGACATCCCTACGAGCAGTACTTC.

This clone was seen ten or more times. The chain uses TRBV6-4 and TRBJ1-2; D is unresolved. Germline assignment: CDR1 MRHNA and CDR2 SNTAGT. This CDR3 contains 18 residues. Between the trimmed V and J ends, which lost 4 bases and 7 bases, there was a span of 28 bases. Here the CDR3 reads CASSAPPFIRWRKGGYTF. The DNA for the CDR3 is TGTGCCAGCAGTGCGCCTCCATTTATAAGGTGGCGGAAAGGTGGCTACACCTTC.

V and J are TRBV11-3 and TRBJ2-2; TRBD2 aligns across 8 bases. The CDR3 is 13 residues long. The V segment lost 4 bases and the J segment 6 bases; nucleotides outside the gene matches: 1. In germline, CDR1 is SGHNT, CDR2 YENEEA. The CDR3 is CASSSGLAGELFF. The CDR3 DNA follows: TGTGCCAGCAGCTCGGGACTAGCCGGGGAGCTGTTTTTT.

The chain carries TRBV7-9 and TRBJ2-1; 9 bases line up with TRBD2. The CDR3 runs to 15 residues. The V gene's germline CDR1 is SEHNR and CDR2 FQNEAQ (reference sequence). With V trimmed by 1 base and J by 7 bases, 5 bases remained unmatched. The DNA of the CDR3 is TGTGCCAGCAGCTTAGACAGCGGGAGGAGGAATGAGCAGTTCTTC. Its protein is CASSLDSGRRNEQFF.

The genes are TRBV6-1 and TRBJ2-3; D unclear. CDR3 length equals 14 residues. V was clipped by 2 bases and J by 3 bases, with 9 bases between them. Germline CDR1 MNHNS, CDR2 SASEGT. The CDR3 protein is CASSELAWTDTQYF. Here the CDR3 DNA reads TGTGCCAGCAGTGAATTAGCTTGGACAGATACGCAGTATTTT.

This clone was seen repeatedly, ten times or more. This chain connects TRBV27 to TRBJ1-2; D is ambiguous. The CDR3 has 14 residues. V shed 2 bases and J shed 4 bases, with 11 bases lying between them. Germline values: CDR1 MNHEY, CDR2 SMNVEV (reference sequence). The CDR3 region is CASSLRGFAYGYTF. The CDR3 DNA reads as TGTGCCAGCAGTTTAAGAGGTTTCGCCTATGGCTACACCTTC.

V usage is TRBV27 and J usage is TRBJ2-1; the D gene is possibly TRBD1 (6 bases). The CDR3 consists of 16 residues. The germline V gene encodes CDR1 MNHEY and CDR2 SMNVEV (reference sequence). V was clipped by 1 base and J by 1 base, with 11 bases between them. In DNA, the CDR3 is TGTGCCAGCAGTTTATTCCCGACAGGATCCTACAATGAGCAGTTCTTC. Its protein product is CASSLFPTGSYNEQFF.

CDR3 sequence (DNA): TGCAGCGTTGAAGGCCGGGACCGAGGGGGGTCTGGAAACACCATATATTTT. Protein: CSVEGRDRGGSGNTIYF. V is TRBV29-1 and J is TRBJ1-3, with D maybe TRBD1 (6 bases). Germline V gene lookup returns CDR1 SQVTM and CDR2 ANQGSEA. The CDR3 extends over 17 amino acids. V was cut by 1 base and J by 1 base, with 17 bases left in between.

This clone appeared a few times. The rearrangement links TRBV7-6 to TRBJ1-1; maybe TRBD1 (6 bases). Germline CDR1 reads SGHVS; CDR2 reads FNYEAQ. This CDR3 spans 15 amino acids. V lost 5 bases and J 6 bases, leaving 19 bases between the germline ends. The CDR3 spells CASSRVGGPSAEAFF. CDR3 DNA sequence: TGTGCCAGCAGCCGAGTGGGGGGGCCGAGCGCTGAAGCTTTCTTT.